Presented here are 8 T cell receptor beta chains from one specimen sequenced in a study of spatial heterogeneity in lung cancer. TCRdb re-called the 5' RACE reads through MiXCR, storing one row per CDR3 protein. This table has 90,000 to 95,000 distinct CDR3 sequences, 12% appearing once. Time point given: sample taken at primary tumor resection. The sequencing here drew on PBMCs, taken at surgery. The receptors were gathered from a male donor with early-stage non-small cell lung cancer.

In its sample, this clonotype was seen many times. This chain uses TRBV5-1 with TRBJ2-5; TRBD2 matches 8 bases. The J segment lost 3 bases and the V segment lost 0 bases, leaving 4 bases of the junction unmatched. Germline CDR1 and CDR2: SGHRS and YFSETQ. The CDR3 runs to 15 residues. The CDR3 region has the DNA TGCGCCAGCAGCTTGGTGGCGGGAGGAGAAGAGACCCAGTACTTC. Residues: CASSLVAGGEETQYF.

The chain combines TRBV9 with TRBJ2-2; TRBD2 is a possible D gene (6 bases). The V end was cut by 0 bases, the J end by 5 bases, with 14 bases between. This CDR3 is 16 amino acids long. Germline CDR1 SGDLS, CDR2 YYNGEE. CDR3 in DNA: TGTGCCAGCAGCGTAGTACCCGGGAGACAGACCGGGGAGCTGTTTTTT. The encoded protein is CASSVVPGRQTGELFF.

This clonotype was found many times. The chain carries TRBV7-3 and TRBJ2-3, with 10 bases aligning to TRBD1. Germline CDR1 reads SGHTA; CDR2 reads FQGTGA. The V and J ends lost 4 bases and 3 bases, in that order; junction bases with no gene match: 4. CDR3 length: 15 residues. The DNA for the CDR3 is TGTGCCAGCAGCTCGACAGGGGGCGCGACAGATACGCAGTATTTT. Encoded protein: CASSSTGGATDTQYF.

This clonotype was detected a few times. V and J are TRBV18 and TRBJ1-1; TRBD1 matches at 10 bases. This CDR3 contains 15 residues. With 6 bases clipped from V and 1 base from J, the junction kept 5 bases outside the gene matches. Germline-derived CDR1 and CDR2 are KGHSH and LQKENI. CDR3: CASSPRQGANTEAFF. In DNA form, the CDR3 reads TGTGCCAGCTCCCCTAGACAGGGGGCGAACACTGAAGCTTTCTTT.

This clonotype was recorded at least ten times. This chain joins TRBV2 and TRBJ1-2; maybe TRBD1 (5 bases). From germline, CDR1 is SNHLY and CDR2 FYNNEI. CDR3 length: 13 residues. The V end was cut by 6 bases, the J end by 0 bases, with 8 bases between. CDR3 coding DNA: TGTGCCAGCAGCCAGGGTACTAACTATGGCTACACCTTC. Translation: CASSQGTNYGYTF.

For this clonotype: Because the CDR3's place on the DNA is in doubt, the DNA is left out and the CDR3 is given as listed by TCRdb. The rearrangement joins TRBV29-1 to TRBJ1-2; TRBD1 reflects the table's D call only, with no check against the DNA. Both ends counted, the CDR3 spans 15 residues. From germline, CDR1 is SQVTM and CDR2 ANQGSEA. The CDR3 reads CSVPPPGGASYGCTF.

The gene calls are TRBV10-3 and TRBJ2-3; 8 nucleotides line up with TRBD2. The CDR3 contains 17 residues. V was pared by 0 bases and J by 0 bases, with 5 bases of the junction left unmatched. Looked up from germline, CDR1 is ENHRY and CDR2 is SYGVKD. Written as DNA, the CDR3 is TGTGCCATCAGTGAGTCTGTTCGGGGGGGCAGCACAGATACGCAGTATTTT. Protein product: CAISESVRGGSTDTQYF.

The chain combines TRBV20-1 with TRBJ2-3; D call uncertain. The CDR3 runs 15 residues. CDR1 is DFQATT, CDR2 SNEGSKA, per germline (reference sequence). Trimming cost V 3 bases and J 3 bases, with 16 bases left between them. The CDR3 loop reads CSASPARHGTDTQYF. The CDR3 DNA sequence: TGCAGTGCTAGTCCTGCACGACATGGAACAGATACGCAGTATTTT.